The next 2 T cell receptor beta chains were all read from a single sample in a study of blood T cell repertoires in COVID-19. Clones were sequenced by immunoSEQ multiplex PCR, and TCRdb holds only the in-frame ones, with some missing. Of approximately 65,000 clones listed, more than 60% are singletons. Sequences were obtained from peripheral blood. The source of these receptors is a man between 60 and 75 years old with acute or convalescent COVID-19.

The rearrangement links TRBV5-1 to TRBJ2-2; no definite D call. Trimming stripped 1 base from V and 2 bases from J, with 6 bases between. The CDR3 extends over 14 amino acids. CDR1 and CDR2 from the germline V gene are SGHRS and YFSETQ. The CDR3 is CASSLIANTGELFF. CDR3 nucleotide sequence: TGCGCCAGCAGCTTGATAGCAAACACCGGGGAGCTGTTTTTT.

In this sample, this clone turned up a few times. CDR3 DNA: TGCAGCGTTGAAGGCGGGACAGGGGATGAAAAACTGTTTTTT. It yields the protein CSVEGGTGDEKLFF. This chain connects TRBV29-1 to TRBJ1-4; 10 nucleotides align to TRBD1. This CDR3 contains 14 residues. Germline lookup yields CDR1 SQVTM and CDR2 ANQGSEA. The junction had 2 bases not matched to a gene; V was cut back by 1 base and J by 6 bases.